This entry describes one T cell receptor beta chain. No antigen is known for it. Expansion of antigen-specific CD4+ T cells with viral peptide pools was carried out by the ViraFEST assay before sequencing. The culture ran for about 11 days, and then CD4+ T cells were isolated. No vaccinee had earlier SARS-CoV-2 infection, and nucleocapsid antibodies were negative. For each well, two million PBMC were cultured with roughly 11 IU/ml IL-2 and 8 to 10 ug/ml peptides. On both days 3 and 7, half of the culture medium was replaced with IL-2 medium. The sample originates from a study of vaccination effects on CD4 cells after COVID-19. Whole-study context: Every participant took two doses of the BNT162b2 or mRNA-1273 vaccine.

J gave up 8 bases and V 5 bases, and 6 bases lay outside the gene matches. Germline lookup yields CDR1 SNHLY and CDR2 FYNNEI. The CDR3 consists of 14 residues. Some clones are missing from TCRdb's copy, which holds only in-frame ones; the method was immunoSEQ multiplex PCR. The table shows approximately 23,000 clones, with about two thirds occurring only once. The clonotype comes from a human donor who received a COVID-19 vaccine. V and J are TRBV2 and TRBJ1-4, with 9 bases identical to TRBD1. The source was CD4+ T cells from PBMCs cultured with HCoV-OC43 spike peptides, collected before COVID-19 vaccination. Documented subset: HCoV-OC43 spike overlapping peptide pool stimulation. This CDR3 is CASSSGTGREKLFF. Written as DNA, the CDR3 is TGTGCCAGCAGTTCTGGGACAGGGCGAGAAAAACTGTTTTTT. Supplemented by reference TRBV2 and TRBJ1-4, the full variable domain reads EPEVTQTPSHQVTQMGQEVILRCVPISNHLYFYWYRQILGQKVEFLVSFYNNEISEKSEIFDDQFSVERPDGSNFTLKIRSTKLEDSAMYFCASSSGTGREKLFFGSGTQLSVL.